A single sample gave rise to the 24 T cell receptor beta chains below, sequenced in a study of patients and donors after allogeneic stem cell transplantation. TCRdb itself ran the RT-PCR reads through MiXCR, one entry per CDR3 protein. The sample has about 960,000 distinct CDR3 sequences, about a sixth seen once. The material sequenced was blood, either unsorted or a sorted T cell fraction (not recorded which). The receptor source for this set is a human donor who was either an allogeneic HSCT recipient or a stem cell or donor lymphocyte infusion donor (not recorded which). It is not recorded whose cells these are; they may come from a transplant donor.

This clonotype was seen only a few times. The chain is built from TRBV5-1 and TRBJ2-4; no firm D call. Trimming pared 3 bases from V and 1 base from J, leaving 11 bases between. The CDR3 consists of 15 residues. CDR1 and CDR2 (germline): SGHRS, YFSETQ. The CDR3 region has the DNA TGCGCCAGCAGCTCACGACATGGGGCCAAAAACATTCAGTACTTC. Translating it yields CASSSRHGAKNIQYF.

The table lists this clonotype with a few counts. The chain has TRBV20-1 and TRBJ2-5, with a weak D call TRBD1 (6 bases). Germline CDR1 and CDR2: DFQATT and SNEGSKA (reference sequence). This CDR3 is 14 amino acids long. V lost 3 bases and J 6 bases, leaving 17 bases between the germline ends. The CDR3 loop reads CSASKGVAGKTQYF. CDR3 nucleotides: TGCAGTGCTAGTAAGGGGGTAGCCGGGAAGACCCAGTACTTC.

The V gene is TRBV27, the J gene TRBJ1-4; possible D gene TRBD1, 5 bases. The CDR3 extends over 17 amino acids. Trimming cost V 4 bases and J 3 bases, with 18 bases left between them. In germline, CDR1 is MNHEY, CDR2 SMNVEV (reference sequence). CDR3 coding DNA: TGTGCCAGCAGTTGCCCAAAACACGACAGCGCTAATGAAAAACTGTTTTTT. Protein product: CASSCPKHDSANEKLFF.

The chain is built from TRBV20-1 and TRBJ2-1; 12 bases are a match to TRBD2. CDR1 and CDR2 (germline): DFQATT, SNEGSKA (reference sequence). The CDR3 is made up of 17 amino acids. After removal of 6 bases from V and 8 bases from J, the junction contained 17 bases not matched to a gene. DNA of the CDR3: TGCAGTGCGTATCTAGCGGGGGGGCCCCCGAGATGGGATGAGCAGTTCTTC. Its protein is CSAYLAGGPPRWDEQFF.

This clonotype was counted many times. CDR3 coding DNA: TGCGCCAGCAGCCAAGATAGGCTAGCCCGGCGGGAGCTGTTTTTT. Its protein product is CASSQDRLARRELFF. This chain links TRBV4-1 with TRBJ2-2; TRBD2 is a possible D gene (5 bases). CDR3 length equals 15 residues. V lost 0 bases and J lost 9, with 14 bases in between. Germline V CDR1 and CDR2: MGHRA, YSYEKL.

The chain recombines TRBV20-1 with TRBJ2-7; D is tentatively TRBD1 or TRBD2 (5 bases each). This CDR3 region has 16 residues. V lost 3 bases, J lost 0 bases, and 18 bases lay in between. Germline lookup yields CDR1 DFQATT and CDR2 SNEGSKA (reference sequence). DNA of the CDR3: TGCAGTGCTAGCATCCTCCGGGACGGGGACTCCTACGAGCAGTACTTC. Translated: CSASILRDGDSYEQYF.

This clonotype was counted only a few times. The chain employs TRBV6-1 and TRBJ2-1, with a possible D match to TRBD2 (6 bases). This CDR3 is built from 15 residues. Trimming left V 6 bases short and J 5 bases short, with 17 bases between. The V gene's germline CDR1 is MNHNS and CDR2 SASEGT. CDR3 residues: CASRRGSGENNEQFF. CDR3 DNA sequence: TGTGCCAGCAGACGCGGTAGCGGAGAGAACAATGAGCAGTTCTTC.

About this clonotype itself: This could be a read error, since a much larger clone is one nucleotide away. The CDR3 nucleotides read TGTGCCAGCAGTTTAGCGGGACACGATGAGCAGTTCTTC. Translation gives CASSLAGHDEQFF. The genes are TRBV12-3 or TRBV12-4 and TRBJ2-1; maybe TRBD1 (6 bases). Deletions cut 0 bases from V and 8 bases from J, with 8 bases between. There are 13 residues in the CDR3.

The DNA of the CDR3 is TGTGCCACCAGCTCTCAGGGGGCGTTCCGAAATGAGCAGTTCTTC. This codes for CATSSQGAFRNEQFF. The chain links TRBV15 to TRBJ2-1; 8 bases match TRBD1. After removal of 5 bases from V and 7 bases from J, the junction contained 10 bases not matched to a gene. Germline-derived CDR1 and CDR2 are LNHNV and YYDKDF (reference sequence). This CDR3 has 15 amino acids.

The chain links TRBV12-3 or TRBV12-4 to TRBJ2-7; 11 nucleotides agree with TRBD1. V lost 7 bases, J lost 8 bases, and 7 bases stayed unmatched. The CDR3 loop spans 13 amino acids. The DNA of the CDR3 is TGTGCCAGCATTCAGGACAGGGGGCATAAGCAGTACTTC. Protein sequence: CASIQDRGHKQYF.

The chain joins TRBV4-1 to TRBJ2-7; 12 bases map to TRBD2. J lost 6 bases, V lost 4 bases, and 7 bases had no gene match. CDR1 is MGHRA, CDR2 YSYEKL, per germline. The CDR3 totals 15 residues. CDR3 in amino acids: CASSLTSGRSTEQYF. CDR3 coding DNA: TGCGCCAGCAGCCTTACTAGCGGGAGGTCTACCGAGCAGTACTTC.

V and J are TRBV20-1 and TRBJ1-1, with unresolved D. This CDR3 is 13 amino acids long. Trimming pared 4 bases from V and 0 bases from J, leaving 9 bases between. Looked up from germline, CDR1 is DFQATT and CDR2 is SNEGSKA (reference sequence). The CDR3 DNA sequence: TGCAGTGCTACCTTAAGCCTGAACACTGAAGCTTTCTTT. This translates into CSATLSLNTEAFF.

This clonotype was counted a few times. This chain joins TRBV5-1 and TRBJ1-2; tentatively, D is TRBD1 (5 bases). This CDR3 contains 13 residues. V was trimmed by 4 bases and J by 8 bases, leaving 15 bases between them. Germline V CDR1 and CDR2: SGHRS, YFSETQ. The CDR3 DNA sequence: TGCGCCAGCAGCGCCTCGAGGGACCGCGGCTACACCTTC. Encoded protein: CASSASRDRGYTF. The full variable domain, completed using reference TRBV5-1 and TRBJ1-2, is KAGVTQTPRYLIKTRGQQVTLSCSPISGHRSVSWYQQTPGQGLQFLFEYFSETQRNKGNFPGRFSGRQFSNSRSEMNVSTLELGDSALYLCASSASRDRGYTFGSGTRLTVV.

The CDR3 region is CSARGVQSTYTEAFF. DNA of the CDR3: TGCAGTGCTAGAGGGGTACAGTCTACTTACACTGAAGCTTTCTTT. The chain has TRBV20-1 and TRBJ1-1, with D unclear. The CDR3 sequence is 15 residues long. Trimming took off 1 base at V and 3 bases at J, with 15 bases between the two ends. In germline, CDR1 is DFQATT, CDR2 SNEGSKA (reference sequence).

V and J are TRBV20-1 and TRBJ2-1, with unresolved D. This CDR3 has 14 amino acids. Germline CDR1 DFQATT, CDR2 SNEGSKA (reference sequence). Trimming left V 3 bases short and J 0 bases short, with 9 bases between. CDR3 DNA: TGCAGTGCTAGTGGATCTAGCTCCTACAATGAGCAGTTCTTC. Amino acids: CSASGSSSYNEQFF.

This clonotype was observed a few times. V usage is TRBV12-3 or TRBV12-4 and J usage is TRBJ1-2, with D uncertain. The CDR3 runs 15 residues. The V gene lost 5 bases and the J gene lost 6 bases, with 19 bases spanning the gap. Here the CDR3 reads CASSLARPTRDGYTF. CDR3 in DNA: TGTGCCAGCAGTCTGGCACGACCCACTAGGGATGGCTACACCTTC.

V and J are TRBV7-2 and TRBJ1-1, with no clear D. Germline V gene lookup returns CDR1 SGHTA and CDR2 FQGNSA. This CDR3 contains 15 residues. The V end lost 1 base, the J end lost 12 bases, and 21 bases lay between the germline ends. The CDR3 region is CASSLGSGPARTTFF. CDR3 nucleotides: TGTGCCAGCAGCTTAGGGTCCGGGCCGGCCCGTACGACTTTCTTT.

The chain is built from TRBV18 and TRBJ2-1, with 13 nucleotides matching TRBD2. The trim removed 3 bases at V and 4 bases at J, leaving 3 bases unmatched. The CDR3 length is 16 residues. Germline values: CDR1 KGHSH, CDR2 LQKENI. Written as DNA, the CDR3 is TGTGCCAGCTCACCCACTAGCGGGAGGGAATACAATGAGCAGTTCTTC. It yields the protein CASSPTSGREYNEQFF.

This chain connects TRBV24-1 to TRBJ2-1; 7 bases map to TRBD2. The germline gives CDR1 KGHDR, CDR2 SFDVKD. The CDR3 spans 18 residues. Germline trimming cut 3 bases from V and 0 bases from J; bases unmatched to any gene: 10. Here the CDR3 reads CATSDLETSWSSYNEQFF. The CDR3 DNA follows: TGTGCCACCAGTGATCTCGAGACTAGCTGGAGCTCCTACAATGAGCAGTTCTTC.

The chain links TRBV4-3 to TRBJ1-6, with D possibly being TRBD1 (6 bases). CDR1 and CDR2 (germline): LGHNA, YSLEER. V was shortened by 0 bases and J by 7 bases, with 13 bases between the two germline ends. The CDR3 runs 16 residues. CDR3 amino acids: CASSQDGGAWNSPLHF. For the CDR3, the DNA is TGCGCCAGCAGCCAAGATGGGGGCGCCTGGAATTCACCCCTCCACTTT.

This clonotype occurred a few times. The chain is built from TRBV12-3 or TRBV12-4 and TRBJ1-2, with D possibly TRBD1 on 5 matching bases. Trimming cost V 7 bases and J 4 bases, with 16 bases left between them. The CDR3 covers 14 residues. CDR3: CASNRAGTIYGYTF. The CDR3 region has the DNA TGTGCCAGCAATCGAGCCGGGACTATCTATGGCTACACCTTC.

For this clonotype: One end of the junction does not line up with germline, which may come from a read error. The chain combines TRBV5-1 with TRBJ1-1; perhaps TRBD1 as D (6 bases). Germline V gives CDR1 SGHRS, CDR2 YFSETQ. This CDR3 is built from 14 residues. CDR3 residues: CARSLYRANTEAFF. The DNA of the CDR3 is TGCGCCAGGAGCTTGTACAGGGCCAACACTGAAGCTTTCTTT.

The V and J genes are TRBV2 and TRBJ1-2; 8 positions agree with TRBD1. Per the germline V gene, CDR1 is SNHLY and CDR2 is FYNNEI. The CDR3 spans 15 residues. V shed 5 bases and J 4 bases; nucleotides not matched to a gene: 9. The CDR3 bases are TGTGCCAGCAGTTCGACAGGGGCCGTAAGCTATGGCTACACCTTC. It yields the protein CASSSTGAVSYGYTF.

The sample holds a few counts of this clonotype. This chain connects TRBV6-2 or TRBV6-3 to TRBJ2-2; 7 bases match TRBD2. The junction had 3 bases not matched to a gene; V was cut back by 10 bases and J by 4 bases. Germline CDR1 MNHEY, CDR2 SVGEGT. CDR3 length: 12 amino acids. The CDR3 bases are TGTGCCACCCGGGGGGTCACCGGGGAGCTGTTTTTT. Protein: CATRGVTGELFF.